This T cell receptor beta chain was identified during a study of T cell changes during pregnancy in multiple sclerosis. Germline V lookup: CDR1 SQVTM, CDR2 ANQGSEA. The CDR3 runs 15 residues. Worth noting for this clone: Relative to the germline gene, one junction end is altered; a read error may explain this.

Generated by immunoSEQ multiplex PCR, the TCRdb table keeps only in-frame clones and is missing some. The sample yields some 90,000 clones, roughly 90% seen once. The starting material was peripheral blood, obtained in the first trimester of pregnancy. The TCR comes from a female donor with multiple sclerosis, enrolled in a pregnancy study. The rearrangement joins TRBV29-1 to TRBJ2-2, with a weak D call TRBD1 (5 bases). The CDR3 loop reads CSAEFDSKGTGELFF. In nucleotides, the CDR3 is TGCAGCGCTGAATTTGACAGTAAGGGCACCGGGGAGCTGTTTTTT.